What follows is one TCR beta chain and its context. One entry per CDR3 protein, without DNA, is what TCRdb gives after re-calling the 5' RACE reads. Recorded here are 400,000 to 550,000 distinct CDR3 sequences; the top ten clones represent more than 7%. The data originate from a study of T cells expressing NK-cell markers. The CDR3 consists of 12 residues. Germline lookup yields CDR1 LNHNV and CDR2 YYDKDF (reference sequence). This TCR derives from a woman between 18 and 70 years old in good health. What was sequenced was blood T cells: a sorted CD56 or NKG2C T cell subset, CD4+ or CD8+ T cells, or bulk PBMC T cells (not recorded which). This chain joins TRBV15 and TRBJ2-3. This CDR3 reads CATRSGEDTQYF.